This TCR beta chain emerged from a study of cytomegalovirus exposure and HLA in healthy donors. Turning to the study itself: From donors who were HLA-typed, an early data release held approximately 91 million unique TCRs.

The study ran its PCR with 60 Vbeta and 13 Jbeta primers. Here immunoSEQ multiplex PCR was the method, and the copy in TCRdb shows in-frame clones only, minus some. The sample yields fewer than 110,000 clones, roughly three quarters seen once. The TCR originated in a woman between 18 and 29 years old in good health and CMV-seropositive. Sequencing input: PBMCs.

The CDR3 reads CSVDWGGAFF. In nucleotides, the CDR3 is TGCAGCGTTGATTGGGGGGGAGCTTTCTTT. The chain employs TRBV29-1 and TRBJ1-1, with D perhaps matching TRBD1 (5 bases). CDR1 is SQVTM, CDR2 ANQGSEA, per germline. CDR3 length equals 10 residues. V was shortened by 3 bases and J by 10 bases, with 9 bases between the two germline ends.